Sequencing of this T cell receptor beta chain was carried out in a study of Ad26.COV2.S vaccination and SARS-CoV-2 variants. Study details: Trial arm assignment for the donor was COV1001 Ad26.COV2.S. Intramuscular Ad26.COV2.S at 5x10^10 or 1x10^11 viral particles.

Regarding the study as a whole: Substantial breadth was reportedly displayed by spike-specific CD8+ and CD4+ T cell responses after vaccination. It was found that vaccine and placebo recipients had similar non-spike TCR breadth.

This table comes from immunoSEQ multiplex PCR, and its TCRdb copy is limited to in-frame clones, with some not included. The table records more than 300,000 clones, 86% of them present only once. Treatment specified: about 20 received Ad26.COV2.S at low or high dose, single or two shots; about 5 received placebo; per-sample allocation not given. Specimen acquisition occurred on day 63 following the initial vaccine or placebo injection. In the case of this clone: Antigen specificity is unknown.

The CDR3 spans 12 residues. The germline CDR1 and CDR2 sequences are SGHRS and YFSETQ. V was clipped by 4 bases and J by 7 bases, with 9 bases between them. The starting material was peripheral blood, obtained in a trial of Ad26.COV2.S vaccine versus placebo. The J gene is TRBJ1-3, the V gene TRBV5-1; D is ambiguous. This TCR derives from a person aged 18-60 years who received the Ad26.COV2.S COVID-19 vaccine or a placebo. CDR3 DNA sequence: TGCGCCAGCAGCGAGGGAGACAACACCATATATTTT. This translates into CASSEGDNTIYF.